This TCR beta chain was sequenced during a study of blood T cell repertoires in COVID-19. Sequenced by immunoSEQ multiplex PCR; TCRdb stores in-frame clones only, minus some. This sample has approximately 170,000 clones; about 87% occur once, and the top ten carry roughly 24%. Sequencing used peripheral blood. This clonotype was obtained from a man aged 60 to 69 with acute or convalescent COVID-19.

The CDR3 is CAISELVFHEQFF. CDR3 sequence (DNA): TGTGCCATCAGTGAACTAGTCTTCCATGAGCAGTTCTTC. The V gene is TRBV10-3, the J gene TRBJ2-1, with D possibly matching TRBD2 (5 bases). The CDR3 is made up of 13 amino acids. From germline, CDR1 is ENHRY and CDR2 SYGVKD. Trimming pared 3 bases from V and 8 bases from J, leaving 11 bases between.